This T cell receptor beta chain is from a study of CD8+CD57+ T cells in acquired aplastic anemia. In the study overall: For CD4+ cells, healthy donors had an average of roughly 9.8 million reads.

There are 14 residues in the CDR3. Trimming left V 6 bases short and J 5 bases short, with 13 bases between. CDR1 is MNHEY and CDR2 is SMNVEV in the germline V gene (reference sequence). Study-level points and caveats: Between patients and controls, CD8+ Simpson's diversity did not vary significantly. Comparison of patients with controls identified around 30 shared CD8+ CDR3 sequences.

Profiling that covered TCR beta VDJ and CDR3 relied on genomic DNA as its template. Each CDR3 protein gets one entry after TCRdb re-called the reads with MiXCR. The sample has about 400,000 distinct CDR3 sequences; 55% to 70% are singletons. About this clonotype: Its antigen is not identified.

The sample consisted of sorted CD4+, CD8+, or CD8+CD57+ T cells (not recorded which) from PBMCs. The origin of this receptor is a human donor in good health, serving as a control. V is TRBV27 and J is TRBJ1-4, with D unresolved. The CDR3 region has the DNA TGTGCCAGCAGAAGACATGGACTCAATGAAAAACTGTTTTTT. The encoded protein is CASRRHGLNEKLFF.